This T cell receptor (beta chain) appears in the sequencing data of a study of T cell changes during pregnancy in multiple sclerosis. The data were produced by immunoSEQ multiplex PCR, yet TCRdb's version contains in-frame clones alone and is incomplete. The repertoire consists of 99,000 or so clones, with around 93% occurring once and the leading ten covering almost 1%. Germline-derived CDR1 and CDR2 are SQVTM and ANQGSEA. V was pared by 7 bases and J by 10 bases, with 3 bases of the junction left unmatched. The CDR3 is 10 residues long. The chain couples TRBV29-1 to TRBJ2-1, with 8 nucleotides matching TRBD2. Sequences were derived from peripheral blood, sampled after pregnancy. This sequence originates from a female donor with multiple sclerosis, enrolled in a pregnancy study. In nucleotides, the CDR3 is TGCAGCGCCGGGGGGGCCGAGCAGTTCTTC. It yields the protein CSAGGAEQFF.